The TCR beta chain described here comes from a study of T cell repertoires in cytomegalovirus infection. One entry per CDR3 protein, called by TCRdb with MiXCR from the reads. Among around 310,000 distinct CDR3 sequences listed, under 20% were seen once. Germline V CDR1 and CDR2: MGHRA, YSYEKL. This CDR3 contains 14 residues. The V end lost 1 base, the J end lost 1 base, and 8 bases lay between the germline ends. This clonotype was counted a few times. Its antigen is not known. Study-wide results and caveats: HLA-C-restricted CMV-specific TCR beta clonotypes prevailed in the ex vivo response.

The material sequenced was PBMCs. This receptor was obtained from a human donor in good health (CMV status not recorded). Some clones in this sample may be carry-over from other donors' samples. The J gene is TRBJ2-7, the V gene TRBV4-1; unclear D gene. The CDR3 is CASSQASLSYEQYF. CDR3 nucleotides: TGCGCCAGCAGCCAAGCCAGTTTGTCCTACGAGCAGTACTTC.